The source of this T cell receptor (beta chain) is a study of neurological immune-mediated disorders. TCRdb processed the 5' RACE reads anew with MiXCR; each CDR3 protein has one entry. Seen here are some 61,000 distinct CDR3 sequences, roughly 3.6% observed once, and the top ten hold roughly 1.4%. This CDR3 spans 12 amino acids. The V segment lost 4 bases and the J segment 8 bases; nucleotides outside the gene matches: 5. Germline V gene lookup returns CDR1 SGHDT and CDR2 YYEEEE. This clonotype has a count of ten or more. The receptor was derived from a man younger than 40 with multiple sclerosis. The chain couples TRBV5-6 to TRBJ1-2, with 7 bases fitting TRBD1. The material sequenced was PBMCs. CDR3 residues: CASSANRGGYTF. The DNA of the CDR3 is TGTGCCAGCAGCGCAAACAGGGGCGGCTACACCTTC.